This record concerns one T cell receptor (beta chain) sequence. Antigen: not known. Per the germline V gene, CDR1 is SGHRS and CDR2 is YFSETQ. This CDR3 contains 15 residues. V was shortened by 6 bases and J by 4 bases, with 17 bases between the two germline ends. The sample originates from a study of shared clonotypes between healthy human individuals. Across the study: Samples came from two female and three male donors aged 18 to 49.

Study conclusions and caveats: Generally, naive subsets (rather than memory subsets) showed larger estimated richness. Generation probability values for non-shared clonotypes were lower than those for clonotypes shared by all four donors. The study found approximately 5% of naive CD4 clonotypes shared across four donors.

The table came from immunoSEQ multiplex PCR; TCRdb's copy has only in-frame clones and leaves some out. The sample shows about 770,000 clones, around 70% of them seen only once. The chain combines TRBV5-1 with TRBJ2-1, with a possible D match to TRBD1 (5 bases). The source of this sequence is a woman aged 25 to 39 in good health. The specimen sequenced was memory CD4+ T cells sorted from blood. Documented subset: CD45RA-negative fraction. The CDR3 loop is CASNSGGAGYNEQFF. For the CDR3, the DNA is TGCGCCAGCAACTCGGGTGGGGCAGGATACAATGAGCAGTTCTTC.